The T cell receptor (beta chain) described here comes from a study of CD8+ T cells in alopecia areata. Study context: C3H/HeJ graft donors with spontaneous alopecia, aged roughly 6-12 months, supplied skin that was transplanted onto female C3H/HeJ mice aged roughly 6-11 weeks. Findings and caveats of the study: Affected scalp, especially in alopecia totalis/universalis, had a higher clonality than normal scalp did. Scalp sample data also include resident alphabeta T cells from normal skin.

Combined cutaneous lymph node cells underwent sorting by CD4, CD8alpha, NKG2D, NKG2ACE and additional markers. With 6 bases clipped from V and 4 bases from J, the junction kept 4 bases outside the gene matches. CDR1 is NNHNN, CDR2 SYGAGS, per germline (reference sequence). There are 14 residues in the CDR3. In this sample, this clone turned up a few times. Antigen: not known. The genes are named according to mouse. The read ends 4 residues before the CDR3 terminus; that terminus is restored from the germline J gene. cDNA reverse transcribed from extracted RNA served as the sequencing template. TCRdb keeps only in-frame clones here, not all; method: immunoSEQ multiplex PCR. The sample shows 290,000 or so clones, none of them appearing just once.

The chain uses TRBV13-2 and TRBJ2-1, with 10 positions matching TRBD2. This TCR derives from a C3H/HeJ mouse with alopecia areata. Mouse strain MHC haplotype: H2-k. The source material was CD4+ T cells sorted from a lymph node. The CDR3 DNA, read in part, is TGTGCCAGCGAACGACTGGGGGGTTATGCT. Translated: CASERLGGYA. The CDR3 in full is CASERLGGYAEQFF.